This record covers a single T cell receptor (beta chain). Its antigen is undetermined. The sample originates from a study of blood T cells in healthy people across ages. Broader study findings: PBMCs were not sorted, which prevented a conclusive comparison of naive versus antigen-experienced cells. Roughly linear age-related decline in beta diversity appeared, significant by age roughly 40.

Trimming pared 2 bases from V and 7 bases from J, leaving 6 bases between. Germline CDR1 reads ENHRY; CDR2 reads SYGVKD. The CDR3 contains 12 residues. The second PCR ran roughly 7 to 12 cycles with a sample-barcoded 5' primer and J-beta primers. Template switching added a 12-random-nucleotide identifier to every cDNA molecule. TCRdb itself ran the 5' RACE reads through MiXCR, one entry per CDR3 protein. Of hundreds of thousands of distinct CDR3 sequences in the sample, roughly 40% were seen once. Sequencing input: blood. The TCR was taken from a man between 18 and 29 years old in good health. This chain links TRBV10-3 with TRBJ2-1; D is undetermined. DNA for the CDR3: TGTGCCATCAGTGAGCGTCGGAATGAGCAGTTCTTC. It specifies CAISERRNEQFF.